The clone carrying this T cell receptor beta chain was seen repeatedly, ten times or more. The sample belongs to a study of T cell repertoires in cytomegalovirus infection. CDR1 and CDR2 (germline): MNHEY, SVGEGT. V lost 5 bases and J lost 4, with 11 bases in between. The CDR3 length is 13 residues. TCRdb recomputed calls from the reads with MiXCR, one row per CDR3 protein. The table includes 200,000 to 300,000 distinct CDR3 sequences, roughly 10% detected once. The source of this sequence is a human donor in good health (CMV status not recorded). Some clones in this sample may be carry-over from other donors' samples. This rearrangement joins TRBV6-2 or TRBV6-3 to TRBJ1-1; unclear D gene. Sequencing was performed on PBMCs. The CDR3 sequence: CASSGRRSTEAFF. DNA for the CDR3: TGTGCCAGCAGTGGGAGGAGGAGCACTGAAGCTTTCTTT.